This is a list of T cell receptor beta chains from one sample in a study of cytomegalovirus exposure and HLA in healthy donors. Method: immunoSEQ multiplex PCR; TCRdb's copy keeps in-frame clones and lacks some. The sample includes around 150,000 clones, roughly 87% seen only once; the top ten take approximately 0.85%. Sample: PBMCs. The receptors stem from a woman aged 25 to 39 in good health and CMV-seronegative. Both conserved end residues are part of each CDR3. D genes are given only for firm matches. Rows give clone size only sometimes, using once, few, many, or a class for an expanded clone.

v_gene	d_gene	abundance	j_gene	CDR3nt	CDR3aa
TRBV19	.	once	TRBJ1-5	TGTGCCAGTAGTATACACCAGGGTAATGGCAATCAGCCCCAGCATTTT	CASSIHQGNGNQPQHF
TRBV2	TRBD1	.	TRBJ2-5	TGTGCCAGCAGTGGTGAGACAGGGTACCAAGAGACCCAGTACTTC	CASSGETGYQETQYF
TRBV2	.	.	TRBJ1-2	TGTGCCAGCAGGATAACAGGGAACAGCGGCTATGGCTACACCTTC	CASRITGNSGYGYTF
TRBV6-5	.	.	TRBJ1-4	TGTGCCAGCAGACGAAGCCTGGATGAAAAACTGTTTTTT	CASRRSLDEKLFF
TRBV2	.	.	TRBJ1-5	TGTGCCAGCAGTGGGTCCCGGAATCAGCCCCAGCATTTT	CASSGSRNQPQHF
TRBV18	.	.	TRBJ2-3	TGTGCCAGCTCTCAGGACTGGGGAGATACGCAGTATTTT	CASSQDWGDTQYF
TRBV4-1	.	few	TRBJ1-5	TGCGCCAGCAGCCGAGTCGGGAGTCAGCCCCAGCATTTT	CASSRVGSQPQHF
TRBV4-1	.	.	TRBJ2-1	TGCGCCAGCAGCCGTCTGGGGCCCTACAATGAGCAGTTCTTC	CASSRLGPYNEQFF
TRBV11-2	.	.	TRBJ1-1	TGTGCCAGCAGCTTAGGAGGGAACACTGAAGCTTTCTTT	CASSLGGNTEAFF
TRBV28	TRBD2	.	TRBJ2-7	TGTGCCAGCGAGACTAGCGGGAGGGCCTACGAGCAGTACTTC	CASETSGRAYEQYF
TRBV25-1	TRBD1	.	TRBJ1-2	TGTGCCAGCAGTGCCCGACAGGGGGCGCAAGATGGCTACACCTTC	CASSARQGAQDGYTF
TRBV9	TRBD2	.	TRBJ2-5	TGTGCCAGCAGCGTCGCAGCGGGGGGGCGTGGAGAGACCCAGTACTTC	CASSVAAGGRGETQYF
TRBV6-1	.	.	TRBJ2-3	TGTGCCAGCAGTGCTAACACAGATACGCAGTATTTT	CASSANTDTQYF
TRBV28	.	.	TRBJ1-4	TGTGCCACCTTCGGGAATAAACTGTTTTTT	CATFGNKLFF
TRBV7-9	.	.	TRBJ1-1	TGTGCCAGCAGCCCGGAGGTCACTGAAGCTTTCTTT	CASSPEVTEAFF
TRBV7-3	.	once	TRBJ1-1	TGTGCCAGCAGCTTAGGGAGGGCTGAAGCTTTCTTT	CASSLGRAEAFF
TRBV7-3	TRBD1	.	TRBJ1-2	TGTGCCAGCAGCCTCAAGGGGACAGGGGCGCAGGGCTACACCTTC	CASSLKGTGAQGYTF
TRBV6-6	TRBD2	once	TRBJ2-1	TGTGCCAGCAGCGGTACACTAGCGGGACCATACAATGAGCAGCTCTTC	CASSGTLAGPYNEQLF
TRBV27	TRBD1	.	TRBJ1-5	TGTGCCAGCAGTTTCTTAACAGGGGGGATTCAGCCCCAGCATTTT	CASSFLTGGIQPQHF
TRBV6-5	TRBD1	.	TRBJ2-2	TGTGCCAGCAGTTATCTCGACAGGGGAAACACCGGGGAGCTGTTTTTT	CASSYLDRGNTGELFF
TRBV5-1	TRBD1	.	TRBJ1-2	TGCGCCAGCAGCTCCACCTGGGACAGTAACTATGGCTACACCTTC	CASSSTWDSNYGYTF
TRBV6-5	.	.	TRBJ1-2	TGTGCCAGCAGTTACCGGGGAGGGAACTATGGCTACACCTTC	CASSYRGGNYGYTF
TRBV27	.	.	TRBJ2-2	TGTGCCAGCAGTTTAGCTAGCCAGGCCGGGGAGCTGTTTTTT	CASSLASQAGELFF
TRBV6-1	.	once	TRBJ1-2	TGTGCCAGTGCAACAGGGAGAACGACCGCTGGCTACACCTTC	CASATGRTTAGYTF
TRBV30	TRBD2	.	TRBJ2-2	TGTGCCTGGAGTGTAAGAGCGGGAGTGAGCACCGGGGAGCTGTTTTTT	CAWSVRAGVSTGELFF
TRBV2	.	.	TRBJ1-2	TGTGCCAGCAGTGGCAGGGGCCTCTATGGCTACACCTTC	CASSGRGLYGYTF
TRBV7-2	.	.	TRBJ2-7	TGTGCCAGCAGCTTTTTCAGGCTTTACGAGCAGTACTTC	CASSFFRLYEQYF
TRBV27	.	.	TRBJ1-5	TGTGCCAGCAGCCCCGACGGGGTTGATCAGCCCCAGCATTTT	CASSPDGVDQPQHF
TRBV6-1	TRBD1	few	TRBJ1-6	TGTGCCAGCAGTGAAGCGTCGGGACAGGCAACGTCACCCCTCCACTTT	CASSEASGQATSPLHF
TRBV18	.	.	TRBJ2-3	TGTGCCAGCTCACCAGAGTTAATTAGCACAGATACGCAGTATTTT	CASSPELISTDTQYF
TRBV28	.	.	TRBJ1-2	TGTGCCAGCAGTTTCACGGACTATGGCTACACCTTC	CASSFTDYGYTF
TRBV9	.	once	TRBJ1-2	TGTGCCAGCAGCGTAGTAGGGGATGGGGCTAACTATGGCTACACCTTC	CASSVVGDGANYGYTF
TRBV9	TRBD2	.	TRBJ2-5	TGTGCCAGCAGCGTAGATACTAGCGGGGGGCTACAAGAGACCCAGTACTTC	CASSVDTSGGLQETQYF
TRBV27	.	once	TRBJ2-7	TGTGCCAGCAGTTTACGGGTGACCTACGAGCAGTACTTC	CASSLRVTYEQYF
TRBV29-1	.	once	TRBJ2-7	TGCAGCGTCGCCACAGGGTCGAGGGAGCAGTACTTC	CSVATGSREQYF
TRBV28	TRBD2	.	TRBJ2-7	TGTGCCAGCAGTTCAGCTACTAGCGGGACTGACTACGAGCAGTACTTC	CASSSATSGTDYEQYF
TRBV6-6	.	few	TRBJ1-1	TGTGCCAGCAGAGAGGGGGTAGTATCTGAAGCTTTCTTT	CASREGVVSEAFF
TRBV5-6	.	.	TRBJ2-5	TGTGCCAGCAGTACTAGTTCCTGGACGGATCTGTACCAAGAGACCCAGTACTTC	CASSTSSWTDLYQETQYF
TRBV2	TRBD1	.	TRBJ1-1	TGTGCCAGCACCCCGACAGGGGCTCTAGGCTACACTGAAGCTTTCTTT	CASTPTGALGYTEAFF
TRBV7-9	TRBD1	.	TRBJ1-4	TGTGCCAGCGTCCGACAGGGGGCTGGTGAAAAACTGTTTTTT	CASVRQGAGEKLFF
TRBV5-4	TRBD1	.	TRBJ2-2	TGTGCCAGCAGCTTGGTGGACAGGCGGAACACCGGGGAGCTGTTTTTT	CASSLVDRRNTGELFF
TRBV5-6	.	.	TRBJ1-2	TGTGCCAGCAGCTTGGTGACCGGGGACTATGGCTACACCTTC	CASSLVTGDYGYTF
TRBV19	TRBD1	.	TRBJ2-2	TGTGCCAGTAGTGGACAGGGGATCGGGGAGCTGTTTTTT	CASSGQGIGELFF
TRBV19	TRBD1	.	TRBJ2-2	TGTGCCAGTAGTATTGACAGGGGAGGCACCGGGGAGCTGTTTTTT	CASSIDRGGTGELFF
TRBV19	.	.	TRBJ1-5	TGTGCCCGGGGGGCCCAAGGCCAGGGGAGCAATCAGCCCCAGCATTTT	CARGAQGQGSNQPQHF
TRBV5-8	TRBD2	.	TRBJ2-7	TGTGCCAGCAGCCCCGGGACTAGGGGGGAGCAGTACTTC	CASSPGTRGEQYF
TRBV27	.	.	TRBJ1-2	TGTGCCAGCAGTTTGAGGCAGGGCTATATCTATGGCTACACCTTC	CASSLRQGYIYGYTF
TRBV11-1	TRBD1	.	TRBJ1-2	TGTGCCAGCAGCCCCAGGGACAGGGGATCTCCACTATTTGGCTACACCTTC	CASSPRDRGSPLFGYTF
TRBV5-5	.	.	TRBJ1-5	TGTGCCAGCAGCTTGGCCACAGGGAGGGAGGGTCAGCCCCAGCATTTT	CASSLATGREGQPQHF
TRBV7-3	.	.	TRBJ1-6	TGTGCCAGCAGCTCTAAAATAAATTCCCCCCTCCACTTT	CASSSKINSPLHF
TRBV7-3	TRBD2	.	TRBJ2-2	TGTGCCAGCAGCACCTTTGCGGGAGCGTACACCGGGGAGCTGTTTTTT	CASSTFAGAYTGELFF
TRBV18	.	.	TRBJ2-3	TGTGCCAGCTCACCACCGGCAGGCACAGATACGCAGTATTTT	CASSPPAGTDTQYF
TRBV5-6	TRBD1	.	TRBJ2-7	TGTGCCAGCAGCTCCGACAGGGGTCCTCGGTACGAGCAGTACTTC	CASSSDRGPRYEQYF
TRBV6-5	TRBD2	.	TRBJ2-1	TGTGCCAGCACCAGCGGGAGAGGTGGGAATGAGCAGTTCTTC	CASTSGRGGNEQFF
TRBV5-6	TRBD1	.	TRBJ2-1	TGTGCCAGCAGCTTGGCTCGGGACAGGGCCGATGAGCAGTTCTTC	CASSLARDRADEQFF
TRBV7-9	TRBD1	.	TRBJ1-1	TGTGCCAGCAGCAGACAGGGGGCGGTGAACACTGAAGCTTTCTTT	CASSRQGAVNTEAFF
TRBV4-1	.	.	TRBJ1-4	TGCGCCAGCAGCCTTGGATGGGGCAGAACGGTGATTGCAACTAATGAAAAACTGTTTTTT	CASSLGWGRTVIATNEKLFF
TRBV1	.	.	TRBJ2-5	TGCACCAGCAGCCGGGGGGAACTAGATTCAGAGACCCAGTACTTC	CTSSRGELDSETQYF
TRBV28	TRBD1	.	TRBJ1-1	TGTGCCAGCAGTTCGCCGACAGGGGTGAACACTGAAGCTTTCTTT	CASSSPTGVNTEAFF